One sample yielded the 8 T cell receptor beta chains listed below, sequenced in a study of graft-versus-host responses after intestinal transplantation. Sequenced by immunoSEQ multiplex PCR; TCRdb stores in-frame clones only, minus some. The sample shows about 30,000 clones, 87% of them seen only once. The sample consisted of PBMCs, taken nearly 470 days after intestinal transplantation. The receptor set was obtained from a human patient who received an intestinal transplant, so some T cells may come from the graft donor.

The CDR3 region is CATQDPARGNTIYF. The DNA of the CDR3 is TGTGCCACCCAAGACCCGGCGAGGGGAAACACCATATATTTT. This chain uses TRBV11-2 with TRBJ1-3; D is ambiguous. The CDR3 spans 14 residues. V was clipped by 10 bases and J by 4 bases, with 17 bases between them. Germline values: CDR1 SGHAT, CDR2 FQNNGV.

The chain joins TRBV27 to TRBJ1-2; TRBD1 might be the D (6 bases). The V gene lost 6 bases and the J gene lost 1 base, with 12 bases spanning the gap. The CDR3 covers 14 residues. From germline, CDR1 is MNHEY and CDR2 SMNVEV (reference sequence). The CDR3 spells CASRMQGFNYGYTF. For the CDR3, the DNA is TGTGCCAGCAGAATGCAGGGGTTTAACTATGGCTACACCTTC.

This chain connects TRBV7-9 to TRBJ1-1, with TRBD1 matching 8 bases. CDR3 length equals 14 residues. Germline assignment: CDR1 SEHNR and CDR2 FQNEAQ (reference sequence). V was pared by 5 bases and J by 1 base, with 3 bases of the junction left unmatched. The CDR3 region has the DNA TGTGCCAGCAGCCTTGGACAGGGGAACACTGAAGCTTTCTTT. Amino acid sequence: CASSLGQGNTEAFF.

The V gene is TRBV19, the J gene TRBJ2-7, with D unresolved. Trimming removed 3 bases at V and 3 bases at J, with 9 bases between. Germline CDR1 LNHDA, CDR2 SQIVND (reference sequence). The CDR3 contains 13 residues. The DNA for the CDR3 is TGTGCCAGTAGTATTGGCTTGCGCTACGAGCAGTACTTC. Translation gives CASSIGLRYEQYF.

The chain uses TRBV6-1 and TRBJ1-2; a possible D gene is TRBD1 (6 bases). Trimming left V 6 bases short and J 4 bases short, with 12 bases between. The CDR3 extends over 13 amino acids. Germline V gives CDR1 MNHNS, CDR2 SASEGT. The CDR3 nucleotides are TGTGCCAGCAGATGGACAGAGGCCTATGGCTACACCTTC. This codes for CASRWTEAYGYTF.

The rearrangement links TRBV7-9 to TRBJ2-5; no clear D. Trimming stripped 3 bases from V and 0 bases from J, with 5 bases between. The CDR3 is 13 amino acids. Germline assignment: CDR1 SEHNR and CDR2 FQNEAQ (reference sequence). CDR3 nucleotide sequence: TGTGCCAGCAGCTTCAGGAACCAAGAGACCCAGTACTTC. Translating it yields CASSFRNQETQYF.

This clone was detected a few times. This chain joins TRBV6-1 and TRBJ1-5, with unresolved D. The germline CDR1 and CDR2 sequences are MNHNS and SASEGT. V lost 1 base to trimming and J lost 5 bases, with 12 bases between them. The CDR3 sequence is 15 residues long. CDR3 loop: CASSEGTGEYQPQHF. In nucleotides, the CDR3 is TGTGCCAGCAGTGAAGGGACGGGAGAATATCAGCCCCAGCATTTT.

The V call is TRBV9, the J call TRBJ1-1; TRBD1 is a possible D gene (5 bases). CDR3 size: 15 residues. V lost 4 bases, J lost 1 base, and 14 bases lay in between. CDR1 and CDR2 (germline): SGDLS, YYNGEE. CDR3 amino acids: CASSPSSTANTEAFF. The CDR3 region has the DNA TGTGCCAGCAGCCCCTCCTCGACAGCGAACACTGAAGCTTTCTTT.